Listed here are 8 T cell receptor beta chains from one sample, sequenced in a study of blood T cell repertoires in COVID-19. Method: immunoSEQ multiplex PCR; TCRdb's copy keeps in-frame clones and lacks some. Among approximately 12,000 clones listed, approximately 85% were seen once. The specimen was peripheral blood. The source is a human donor in a cohort sampled during active COVID-19.

This clone was detected once. The J gene is TRBJ2-7, the V gene TRBV15, with 8 nucleotides matching TRBD2. The CDR3 covers 15 residues. V gave up 5 bases and J gave up 0 bases; unmatched junction bases: 6. Germline CDR1 reads LNHNV; CDR2 reads YYDKDF (reference sequence). CDR3 sequence (DNA): TGTGCCACCAGCGGTGGGGCGGGGGGCTCCTACGAGCAGTACTTC. It yields the protein CATSGGAGGSYEQYF.

J is TRBJ2-2 and V is TRBV7-8; no firm D call. CDR3 length: 15 amino acids. Deletions cut 1 base from V and 1 base from J, with 7 bases between. From germline, CDR1 is SGHVS and CDR2 FQNEAQ. The CDR3 sequence is CASSLEFLNTGELFF. The CDR3 bases are TGTGCCAGCAGCTTAGAATTCTTGAACACCGGGGAGCTGTTTTTT.

The V call is TRBV5-1, the J call TRBJ2-3; unclear D gene. V was cut by 0 bases and J by 0 bases, with 5 bases left in between. CDR1 SGHRS and CDR2 YFSETQ come from the germline V gene. The CDR3 runs 14 residues. This chain's CDR3 is CASSLDSSTDTQYF. The CDR3 DNA sequence: TGCGCCAGCAGCTTGGACTCTAGCACAGATACGCAGTATTTT. Drawing the rest from reference TRBV5-1 and TRBJ2-3, the complete variable domain is KAGVTQTPRYLIKTRGQQVTLSCSPISGHRSVSWYQQTPGQGLQFLFEYFSETQRNKGNFPGRFSGRQFSNSRSEMNVSTLELGDSALYLCASSLDSSTDTQYFGPGTRLTVL.

The chain recombines TRBV5-1 with TRBJ1-1; 7 bases line up with TRBD1. Germline V gives CDR1 SGHRS, CDR2 YFSETQ. With V trimmed by 3 bases and J by 2 bases, 4 bases remained unmatched. The CDR3 sequence is 14 residues long. The CDR3 is CASSSGQANTEAFF. For the CDR3, the DNA is TGCGCCAGCAGCTCCGGACAGGCTAACACTGAAGCTTTCTTT.

The CDR3 here is CASSLHREAFNEQFF. The CDR3 DNA reads TGTGCCAGCAGCTTACACCGGGAGGCATTCAATGAGCAGTTCTTC. V and J are TRBV7-3 and TRBJ2-1, with 7 bases fitting TRBD2. V trimming: 2 bases; J trimming: 6 bases; junction bases outside the gene matches: 7. Germline assignment: CDR1 SGHTA and CDR2 FQGTGA. The CDR3 extends over 15 amino acids.

CDR3 coding DNA: TGTGCCAGCAGTTCCAGGGGTCCGGTAGTGCAGTACTTC. It is translated as CASSSRGPVVQYF. The gene calls are TRBV28 and TRBJ2-7, with D possibly TRBD1 on 6 matching bases. V dropped 4 bases and J dropped 9 bases, with 16 bases sitting between them. The CDR3 is made up of 13 amino acids. The germline gives CDR1 MDHEN, CDR2 SYDVKM.

The genes are TRBV6-5 and TRBJ1-4; a weak D match, TRBD1 (6 bases). The V end lost 6 bases, the J end lost 3 bases, and 11 bases lay between the germline ends. The CDR3 has 14 residues. Per germline, CDR1 MNHEY and CDR2 SVGAGI. The DNA of the CDR3 is TGTGCCAGCAGAGTGGGGGCTTCTAATGAAAAACTGTTTTTT. It codes for CASRVGASNEKLFF.

The rearrangement joins TRBV7-6 to TRBJ2-7, with a tentative D call TRBD2 (5 bases). CDR1 and CDR2 (germline): SGHVS, FNYEAQ. This CDR3 comprises 15 residues. Trimming stripped 1 base from V and 6 bases from J, with 16 bases between. CDR3 in amino acids: CASSLEYEGLGEQYF. CDR3 DNA sequence: TGTGCCAGCAGCTTAGAATACGAGGGTTTGGGCGAGCAGTACTTC. Using reference TRBV7-6 and TRBJ2-7 for the parts outside the CDR3, the full variable domain is GAGVSQSPRYKVTKRGQDVALRCDPISGHVSLYWYRQALGQGPEFLTYFNYEAQQDKSGLPNDRFSAERPEGSISTLTIQRTEQRDSAMYRCASSLEYEGLGEQYFGPGTRLTVT.